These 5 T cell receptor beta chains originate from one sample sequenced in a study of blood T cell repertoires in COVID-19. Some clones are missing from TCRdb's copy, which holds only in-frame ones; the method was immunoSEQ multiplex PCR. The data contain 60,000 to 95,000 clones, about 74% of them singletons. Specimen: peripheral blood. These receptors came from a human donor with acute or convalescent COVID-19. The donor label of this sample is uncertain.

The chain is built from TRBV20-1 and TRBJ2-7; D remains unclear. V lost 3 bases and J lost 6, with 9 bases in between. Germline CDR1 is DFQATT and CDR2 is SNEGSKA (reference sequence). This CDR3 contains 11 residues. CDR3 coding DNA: TGCAGTGCTAGTCCCTTCTCCGAGCAGTACTTC. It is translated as CSASPFSEQYF.

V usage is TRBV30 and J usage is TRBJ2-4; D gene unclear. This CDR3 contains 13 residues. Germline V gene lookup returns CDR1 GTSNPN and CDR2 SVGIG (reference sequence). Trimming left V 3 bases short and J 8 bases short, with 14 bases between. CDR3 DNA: TGTGCCTGGAGACTCGCGAATAGAGACATTCAGTACTTC. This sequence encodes CAWRLANRDIQYF.

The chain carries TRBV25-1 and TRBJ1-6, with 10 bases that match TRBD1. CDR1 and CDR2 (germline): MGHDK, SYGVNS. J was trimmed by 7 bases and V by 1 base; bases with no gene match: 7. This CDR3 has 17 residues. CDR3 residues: CASSEFDRGRINSPLHF. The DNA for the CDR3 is TGTGCCAGCAGTGAATTCGACAGGGGGCGAATCAATTCACCCCTCCACTTT.

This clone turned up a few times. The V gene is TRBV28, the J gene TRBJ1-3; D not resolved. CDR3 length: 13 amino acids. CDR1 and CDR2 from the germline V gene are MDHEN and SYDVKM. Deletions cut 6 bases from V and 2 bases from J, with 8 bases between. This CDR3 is CASRGVTGNTIYF. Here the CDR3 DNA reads TGTGCCAGCAGGGGAGTGACTGGAAACACCATATATTTT.

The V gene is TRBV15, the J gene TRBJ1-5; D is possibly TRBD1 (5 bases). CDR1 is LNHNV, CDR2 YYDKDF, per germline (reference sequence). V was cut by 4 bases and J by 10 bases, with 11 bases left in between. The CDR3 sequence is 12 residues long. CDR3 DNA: TGTGCCACCAGCACCATCGACAGCCCCCAGCATTTT. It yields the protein CATSTIDSPQHF.